The T cell receptor beta chain described here comes from a study of OX40 agonist ivuxolimab in advanced cancers. TCRdb's table, derived via immunoSEQ multiplex PCR, lists solely in-frame clones and lacks some. The table shows about 23,000 clones, with under 85% occurring only once. This clone was counted between two and nine times. The germline V gene has CDR1 LNHDA and CDR2 SQIVND (reference sequence). Trimming removed 2 bases at V and 15 bases at J, with 17 bases between. This CDR3 is built from 13 residues. The V gene is TRBV19, the J gene TRBJ2-1, with D possibly matching TRBD1 (6 bases). The input for sequencing was CD4+ or CD8+ T cells sorted from blood, taken in a trial of the OX40 agonist ivuxolimab. The sequence derives from an adult with an advanced solid tumor such as melanoma, head and neck, liver or kidney cancer. Here the CDR3 reads CASSIMGPGVVFF. CDR3 sequence (DNA): TGTGCCAGTAGTATAATGGGCCCAGGGGTGGTGTTCTTC.